This TCR beta chain is from a study of shared clonotypes between healthy human individuals (TCRdb year 2020). In terms of the full investigation: A couple of women and three men aged 18 to 49 years were included in the cohort. For each donor, CD4 naive and CD4 memory were each run on three plates, CD8 naive on two plates, and CD8 memory on one plate. To estimate repertoire size and how much clonotype sharing occurs between individuals, the study deeply sequenced the blood TCR repertoires of 4 to 6 healthy adults. Libraries were prepared and TCR repertoires were sequenced by different laboratories using diverse techniques, in order to increase sequencing depth and limit assay-specific biases. Leukapheresis yielded between about 0.94 and 9.5 billion PBMCs per donor.

Using the deep immunoSEQ assay, multiplex PCR amplified TCR CDR3 regions from genomic DNA. Extracted genomic DNA from each cell subset was distributed evenly across all wells of several immunoSEQ 96-well plates, and each plate was treated as a replicate. For sorted subsets, each replicate PCR was loaded with 150 to 250 ng genomic DNA, equivalent to 25,000 to 35,000 T cell genomes. Purified libraries were quantified with a Qubit 3.0 fluorometer, sized on a Bioanalyzer 2100, and re-quantified with the KAPA Library Quantification kit. Every immunoSEQ 96-well plate was sequenced on a separate single-read 150-cycle Illumina NextSeq 550 flow cell. The original methods were these. Because the immunoSEQ output held only junctional sequences and lacked quality scores, the filtering could not match the filtering applied to full-length reads. Sequences were annotated with PyIR, a Python wrapper for IgBLAST v1.9, and V/J genes and CDR3 were assigned using IMGT germline references. Any read was removed if the V/J assignment was weak (E-value above 1e-6), the CDR3 was missing, or the read contained stop codons, out-of-frame junctions, or ambiguous translated residues. V3J clonotypes were defined by identical inferred V gene, J gene, and CDR3 amino acid sequence. To compute the percentage overlap between repertoires, the number of shared unique clonotypes was divided by the size of the smaller repertoire. Richness of each repertoire was evaluated using RTK rarefaction, the Chao1 estimator, and Recon v2.1 estimates of unobserved clonotypes. Generation probabilities were computed with OLGA for all TCRbeta clonotypes obtained by the gDNA method from four donors. TCRdb took over this immuneACCESS table, retaining in-frame rearrangements with V and J assigned. Such tables are incomplete; in checked studies, under half of the missing clones stem from an unresolved V gene, and the remainder is unexplained. The V and J calls and the clone size are those of that table, but D and trimming were determined from the DNA. The sample table holds millions of clones, of which approximately 95% were seen once. Of the sample, about 1.1% falls within the top ten clones.

V is shortened by 0 bases, J by 4 bases, and the region joining them spans 13 bases. From its cysteine to its phenylalanine, the CDR3 spans 15 amino acids. Only the CDR3 DNA is retained, 45 bases long and in frame from the first base. CDR1 and CDR2, looked up from the germline V gene, are SGHTA and FQGNSA. CD8 naive samples were CD45RO-negative cells positively selected for CCR7, giving a CD45RA+CCR7+ population that excluded TemRA cells. Donors were healthy HIV-negative adults with no recently reported acute infections or vaccinations. Only Caucasian adults living in Nashville, Tennessee, USA were represented among the donors. After blood collection by leukapheresis, PBMCs were isolated using Ficoll-Histopaque density gradient centrifugation and then cryopreserved in the vapor phase of liquid nitrogen. Analytical flow cytometry was used to check the purity and quantity of each magnetically sorted T cell population. Each sorted fraction had its genomic DNA isolated and then quantified by UV absorbance on a Nanodrop 2000c.

Overall study results and their limits: The small number of donors limited the genetic and exposure-history diversity represented. Estimated clonotype richness was generally larger for naive than for memory subsets. Sharing across several donors was observed for around 5% of naive CD4, under 4% of naive CD8, 2% to 2.5% of memory CD4, and about 0.38% of memory CD8 clonotypes. Rarefaction of sorted-subset datasets indicated incomplete sequencing despite the large sequencing depth. Only blood was sampled, and tissue TCR repertoires likely differ from those in blood. Higher generation probabilities were observed for clonotypes shared by all four sorted-subset donors than for non-shared clonotypes. Pairwise subsampling indicated that sequencing depth was expected to affect the degree of clonotype sharing among donors.

Of note for this clone: The target of this receptor is not known. No base-level quality is on record; no much larger clone is a single base apart.

The sequenced material came from naive CD8+ T cells sorted from blood. This specimen's cell subset or site label, per the study, means: CD45RA+CCR7+. This chain is built from TRBV7-2 and TRBJ2-7; TRBD2 might be the D gene, on 5 matching bases. This clonotype was sampled from a man between 18 and 29 years old in good health. The DNA sequence follows: TGTGCCAGCAGCTTAGCTCCCGGGATTGGGTACGAGCAGTACTTC. Its translation reads: CASSLAPGIGYEQYF.